The present T cell receptor beta chain was sequenced within a study of blood T cell repertoires in COVID-19. This clone was seen a handful of times. The CDR3 has 15 amino acids. CDR1 is ENHRY and CDR2 is SYGVKD in the germline V gene. The V end was cut by 3 bases, the J end by 4 bases, with 15 bases between. In the authors' workflow: Amplification of reference gene primers was used by the study to estimate nucleated cell counts. Produced via immunoSEQ multiplex PCR; TCRdb's table is partial and in-frame only. V and J calls and clone size are as listed in that table; D and trimming were resolved from the DNA. This sample has about 220,000 clones, with 60% to 85% found just once.

The chain joins TRBV10-3 to TRBJ1-2; maybe TRBD1 (5 bases). The receptor's source is a woman aged 70-85 years with acute or convalescent COVID-19. The sequencing input was peripheral blood. The CDR3, as DNA: TGTGCCATCAGTGATCAAGCCGGGGACTTCTATGGCTACACCTTC. This gives the protein CAISDQAGDFYGYTF.